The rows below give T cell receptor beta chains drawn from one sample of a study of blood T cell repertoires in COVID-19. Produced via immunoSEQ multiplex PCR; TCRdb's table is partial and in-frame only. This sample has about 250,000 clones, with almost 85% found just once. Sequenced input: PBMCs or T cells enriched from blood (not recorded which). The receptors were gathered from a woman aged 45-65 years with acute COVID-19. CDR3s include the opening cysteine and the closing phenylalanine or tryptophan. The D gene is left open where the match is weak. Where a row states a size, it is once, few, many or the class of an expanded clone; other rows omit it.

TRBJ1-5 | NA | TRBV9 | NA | TGTGCCAGCAGCGTAGACCCGGGTCAGCCCCAGCATTTT | CASSVDPGQPQHF
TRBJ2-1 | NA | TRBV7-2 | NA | TGTGCCAGCAGCCCAGTCGGGGGGCTAAACAATGAGCAGTTCTTC | CASSPVGGLNNEQFF
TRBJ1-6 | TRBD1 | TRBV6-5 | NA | TGTGCCAGCAGTTACCAGGACAGGACGAGTTTTCCCCTCCACTTT | CASSYQDRTSFPLHF
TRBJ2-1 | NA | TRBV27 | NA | TGTGCCAGCAGTTTTTCCGGGAGAGGCTCCTACAATGAGCAGTTCTTC | CASSFSGRGSYNEQFF
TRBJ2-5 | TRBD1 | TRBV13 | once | TGTGCCAGCAGCTCTTGGACAGGGGGCTTGGGAGAGACCCAGTACTTC | CASSSWTGGLGETQYF
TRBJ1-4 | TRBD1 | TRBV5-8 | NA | TGTGCCAGCAGCTCTTACGACCCGGGACAGGGGAATGAAAAACTGTTTTTT | CASSSYDPGQGNEKLFF
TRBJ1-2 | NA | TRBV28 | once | TGTGCCAGCAGCTCCGAAGCCCCAAATGGCTACACCTTC | CASSSEAPNGYTF
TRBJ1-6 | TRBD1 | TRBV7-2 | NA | TGTGCCAGCAGCTCGCGGGGACAGAAATATAATTCACCCCTCCACTTT | CASSSRGQKYNSPLHF
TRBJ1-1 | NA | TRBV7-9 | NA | TGTGCCAGCAGTTCGCAGGGCGGCAACACTGAAGCTTTCTTT | CASSSQGGNTEAFF
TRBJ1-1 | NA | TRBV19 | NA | TGTGCCAGTAGTATAGACACGGGGGGCAGCTGGAACACTGAAGCTTTCTTT | CASSIDTGGSWNTEAFF
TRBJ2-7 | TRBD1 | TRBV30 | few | TGTGCCTGGAGCCGAGAGACAGGGGGTTCCGAGCAGTACTTC | CAWSRETGGSEQYF
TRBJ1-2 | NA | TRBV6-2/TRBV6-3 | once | TGTGCCAGCAGTTATAGCCAGGGCGGTGGCTACACCTTC | CASSYSQGGGYTF
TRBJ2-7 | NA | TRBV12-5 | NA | TGTGCTAGTGGTTCGTACTACGAGCAGTACTTC | CASGSYYEQYF
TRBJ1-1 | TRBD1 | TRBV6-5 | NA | TGTGCCAGCAGGAAGAGTCTACAGGGGGCGAATGAAGCTTTCTTT | CASRKSLQGANEAFF
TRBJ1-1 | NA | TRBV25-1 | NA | TGTGCCAGCAGTGAAACAGGGATCACTGAAGCTTTCTTT | CASSETGITEAFF
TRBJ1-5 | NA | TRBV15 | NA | TGTGCCACCAGCCCTAAATGGGGAGGGGGTGATCAGCCCCAGCATTTT | CATSPKWGGGDQPQHF
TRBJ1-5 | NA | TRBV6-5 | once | TGTGCCAGCACCCTGAGCGCAGGGCGGGAACAGCCCCAGCATTTT | CASTLSAGREQPQHF
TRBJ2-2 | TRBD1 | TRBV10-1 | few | TGCGCCACAGGACAGGGGGACACCGGGGAGCTGTTTTTT | CATGQGDTGELFF
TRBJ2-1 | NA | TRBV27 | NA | TGTGCCAGCAGTTCCGACAGATACAATGAGCAGTTCTTC | CASSSDRYNEQFF
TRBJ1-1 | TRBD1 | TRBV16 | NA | TGTGCCAGCAGGCCCGGACAGGGCGGGAACACTGAAGCTTTCTTT | CASRPGQGGNTEAFF
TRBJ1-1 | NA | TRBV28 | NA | TGTGCCAGCAGAACAGGGTACAGTGAAGCTTTCTTT | CASRTGYSEAFF
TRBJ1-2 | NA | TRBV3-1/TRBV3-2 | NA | TGTGCCAGCAGCCAAGATTCGGGGTTGGGCTATGGCTACACCTTC | CASSQDSGLGYGYTF
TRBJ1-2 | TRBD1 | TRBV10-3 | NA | TGTGCCATCAGTGGGACAGGGGCGGACTATGGCTACACCTTC | CAISGTGADYGYTF
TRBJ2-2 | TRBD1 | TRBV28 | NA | TGTGCCAGCGAAGGGGGCCGCACCGGGGAGCTGTTTTTT | CASEGGRTGELFF
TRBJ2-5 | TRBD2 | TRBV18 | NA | TGTGCCAGCTCACTTGGGACTAGCGGGGGAAACCAAGAGACCCAGTACTTC | CASSLGTSGGNQETQYF
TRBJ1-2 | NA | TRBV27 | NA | TGTGCCAGCAGTCAATTCAGGGGTAATGGCTACACCTTC | CASSQFRGNGYTF
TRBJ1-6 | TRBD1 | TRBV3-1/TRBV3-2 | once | TGTGCCAGCAGCCGCGGCTGGCAGGGGGTACAACCCCTCCACTTT | CASSRGWQGVQPLHF
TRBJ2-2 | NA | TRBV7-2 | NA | TGTGCCAGCAGCGCCCAGAGGGGGACCGGGGAGCTGTTTTTT | CASSAQRGTGELFF
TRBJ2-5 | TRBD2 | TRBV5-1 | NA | TGCGCCAGCAGCTTGGAACCCTTGGGACTAGCGGGGGGGAAAGAGACCCAGTACTTC | CASSLEPLGLAGGKETQYF
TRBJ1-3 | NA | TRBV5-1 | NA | TGCGCCAGCAGCCCGCAGTTCTCTGGAAACACCATATATTTT | CASSPQFSGNTIYF
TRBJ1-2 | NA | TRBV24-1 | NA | TGTGCCACCAGTGATACCTCCCAGGGAGGGGTCTATGGCTACACCTTC | CATSDTSQGGVYGYTF
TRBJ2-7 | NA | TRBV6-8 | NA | TGTGCCGCGAGGATTGCCGGGACAAGGGTCTACGAGCAGTACTTC | CAARIAGTRVYEQYF
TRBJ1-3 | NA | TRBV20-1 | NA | TGCAGTGCTAGTGGACAGTACTCTGGAAACACCATATATTTT | CSASGQYSGNTIYF